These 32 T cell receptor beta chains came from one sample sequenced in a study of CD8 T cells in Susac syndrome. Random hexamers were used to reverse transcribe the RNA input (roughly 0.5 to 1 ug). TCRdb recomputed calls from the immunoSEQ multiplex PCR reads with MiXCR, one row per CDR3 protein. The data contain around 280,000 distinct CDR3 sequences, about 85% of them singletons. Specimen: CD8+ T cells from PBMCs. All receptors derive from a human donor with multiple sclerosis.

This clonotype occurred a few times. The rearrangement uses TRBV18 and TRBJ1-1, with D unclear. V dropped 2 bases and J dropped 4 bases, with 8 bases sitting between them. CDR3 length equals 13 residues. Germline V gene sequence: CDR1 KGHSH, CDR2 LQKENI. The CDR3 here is CASSPSGGTEAFF. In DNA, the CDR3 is TGTGCCAGCTCACCATCGGGAGGCACTGAAGCTTTCTTT.

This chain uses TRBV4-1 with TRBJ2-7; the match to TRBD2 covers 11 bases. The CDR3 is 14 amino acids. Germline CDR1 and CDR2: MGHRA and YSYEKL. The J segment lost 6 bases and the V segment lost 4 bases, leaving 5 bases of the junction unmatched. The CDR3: CASSPRLAGFEQYF. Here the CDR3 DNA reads TGCGCCAGCAGCCCAAGACTAGCGGGGTTCGAGCAGTACTTC.

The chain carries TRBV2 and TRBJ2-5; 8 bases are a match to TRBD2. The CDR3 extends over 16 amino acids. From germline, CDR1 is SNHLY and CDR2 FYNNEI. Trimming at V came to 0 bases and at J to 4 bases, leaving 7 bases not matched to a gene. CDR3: CASSEAWGLVGETQYF. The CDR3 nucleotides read TGTGCCAGCAGTGAAGCTTGGGGACTAGTTGGAGAGACCCAGTACTTC.

The CDR3 DNA reads TGTGCCAGCAGTTTACGTCTGGGGGGAACTGAAGCTTTCTTT. Residues: CASSLRLGGTEAFF. This chain joins TRBV28 and TRBJ1-1; weak D call: TRBD1 (5 bases). Between the trimmed V and J ends, which lost 2 bases and 5 bases, there was a span of 12 bases. This CDR3 has 14 residues. Germline loops: CDR1 MDHEN, CDR2 SYDVKM. The full variable domain, rest sourced from reference TRBV28 and TRBJ1-1, is DVKVTQSSRYLVKRTGEKVFLECVQDMDHENMFWYRQDPGLGLRLIYFSYDVKMKEKGDIPEGYSVSREKKERFSLILESASTNQTSMYLCASSLRLGGTEAFFGQGTRLTVV.

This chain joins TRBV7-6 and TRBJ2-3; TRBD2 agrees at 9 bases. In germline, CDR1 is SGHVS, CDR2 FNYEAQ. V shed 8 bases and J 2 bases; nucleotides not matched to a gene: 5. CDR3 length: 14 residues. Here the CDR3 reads CASCGGRATDTQYF. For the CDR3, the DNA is TGTGCCAGCTGCGGCGGGAGGGCCACAGATACGCAGTATTTT.

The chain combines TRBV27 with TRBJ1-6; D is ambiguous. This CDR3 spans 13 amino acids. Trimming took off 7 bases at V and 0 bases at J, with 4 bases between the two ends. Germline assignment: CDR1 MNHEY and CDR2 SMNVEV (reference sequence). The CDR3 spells CASMSSYNSPLHF. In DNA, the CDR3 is TGTGCCAGCATGAGCTCCTATAATTCACCCCTCCACTTT.

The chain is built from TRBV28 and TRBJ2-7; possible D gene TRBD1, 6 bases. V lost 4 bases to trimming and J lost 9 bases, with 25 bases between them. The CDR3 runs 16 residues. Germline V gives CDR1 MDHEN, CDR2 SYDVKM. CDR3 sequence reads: CASSSPRGAPIRGQYF. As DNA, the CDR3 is TGTGCCAGCAGTTCCCCTCGGGGAGCCCCAATCAGGGGGCAGTACTTC.

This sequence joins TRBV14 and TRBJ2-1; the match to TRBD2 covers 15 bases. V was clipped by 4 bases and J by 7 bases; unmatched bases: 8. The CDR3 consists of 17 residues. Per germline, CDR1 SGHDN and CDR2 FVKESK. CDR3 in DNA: TGTGCCAGCAGCCCTACAGGACTAGCGGGAGGGGATAATGAGCAGTTCTTC. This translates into CASSPTGLAGGDNEQFF.

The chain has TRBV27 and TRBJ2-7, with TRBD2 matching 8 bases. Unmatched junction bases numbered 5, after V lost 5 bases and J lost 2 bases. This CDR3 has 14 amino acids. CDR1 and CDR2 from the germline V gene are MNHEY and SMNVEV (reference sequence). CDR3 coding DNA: TGTGCCAGCAGTGAGCGGGAGAGCCCCTACGAGCAGTACTTC. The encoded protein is CASSERESPYEQYF.

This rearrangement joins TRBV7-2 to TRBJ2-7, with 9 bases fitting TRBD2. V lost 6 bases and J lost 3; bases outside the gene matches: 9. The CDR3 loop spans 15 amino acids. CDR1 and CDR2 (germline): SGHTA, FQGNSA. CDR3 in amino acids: CASSLIWREGYEQYF. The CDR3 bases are TGTGCCAGCAGTTTAATATGGCGGGAGGGCTACGAGCAGTACTTC.

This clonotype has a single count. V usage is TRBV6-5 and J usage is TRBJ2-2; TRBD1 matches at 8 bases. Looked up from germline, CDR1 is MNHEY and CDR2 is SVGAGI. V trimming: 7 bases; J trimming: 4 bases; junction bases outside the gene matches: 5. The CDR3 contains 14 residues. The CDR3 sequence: CASTGDRLTGELFF. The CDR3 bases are TGTGCCAGCACCGGGGACAGGCTCACCGGGGAGCTGTTTTTT.

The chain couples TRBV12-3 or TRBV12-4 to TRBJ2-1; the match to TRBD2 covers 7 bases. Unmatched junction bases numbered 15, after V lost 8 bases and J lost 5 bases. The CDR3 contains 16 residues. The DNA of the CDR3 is TGTGCCAGCCCCCCGAATCTACTAGCGCCCCACAATGAGCAGTTCTTC. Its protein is CASPPNLLAPHNEQFF.

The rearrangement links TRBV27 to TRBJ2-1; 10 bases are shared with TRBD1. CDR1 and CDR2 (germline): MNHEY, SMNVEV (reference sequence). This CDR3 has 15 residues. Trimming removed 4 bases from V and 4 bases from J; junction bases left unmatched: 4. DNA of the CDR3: TGTGCCAGCAGTTCGCGGGACAGGGGATACAATGAGCAGTTCTTC. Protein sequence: CASSSRDRGYNEQFF.

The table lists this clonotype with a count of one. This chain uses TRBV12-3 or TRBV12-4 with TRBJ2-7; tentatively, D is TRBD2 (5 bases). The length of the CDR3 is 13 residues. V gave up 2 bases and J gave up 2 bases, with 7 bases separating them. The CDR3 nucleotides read TGTGCCAGCAGTTTAATGACTACCTACGAGCAGTACTTC. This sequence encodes CASSLMTTYEQYF.

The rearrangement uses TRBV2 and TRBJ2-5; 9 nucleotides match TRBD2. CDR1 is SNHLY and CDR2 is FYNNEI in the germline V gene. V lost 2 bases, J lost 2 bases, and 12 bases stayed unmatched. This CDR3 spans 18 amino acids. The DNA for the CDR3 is TGTGCCAGCAGTGAACCGACTCTAGCGGGAAGTTCACAAGAGACCCAGTACTTC. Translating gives CASSEPTLAGSSQETQYF.

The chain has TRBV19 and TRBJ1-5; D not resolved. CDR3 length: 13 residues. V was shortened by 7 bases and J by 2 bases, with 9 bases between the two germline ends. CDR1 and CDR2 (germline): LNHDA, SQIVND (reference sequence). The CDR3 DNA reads TGTGCCAGTACCCCCTATGGCAATCAGCCCCAGCATTTT. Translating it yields CASTPYGNQPQHF.

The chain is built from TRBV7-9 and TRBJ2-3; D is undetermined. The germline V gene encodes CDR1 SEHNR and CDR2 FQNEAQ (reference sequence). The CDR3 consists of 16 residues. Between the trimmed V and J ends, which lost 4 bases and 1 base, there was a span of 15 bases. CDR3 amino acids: CASSSPGQSGTDTQYF. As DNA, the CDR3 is TGTGCCAGCAGCTCCCCCGGCCAGTCGGGCACAGATACGCAGTATTTT.

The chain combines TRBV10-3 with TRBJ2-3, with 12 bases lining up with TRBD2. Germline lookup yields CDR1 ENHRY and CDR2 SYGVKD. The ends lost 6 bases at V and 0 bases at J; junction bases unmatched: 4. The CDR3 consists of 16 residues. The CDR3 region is CAIRQTSGSSTDTQYF. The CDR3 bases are TGTGCCATCAGGCAGACTAGCGGGAGTAGCACAGATACGCAGTATTTT.

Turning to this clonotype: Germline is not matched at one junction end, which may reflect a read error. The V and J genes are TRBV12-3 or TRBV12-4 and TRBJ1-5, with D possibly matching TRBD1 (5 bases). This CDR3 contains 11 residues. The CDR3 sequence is CASSPGTEEDF. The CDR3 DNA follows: TGTGCCAGCAGTCCCGGGACGGAAGAGGATTTT.

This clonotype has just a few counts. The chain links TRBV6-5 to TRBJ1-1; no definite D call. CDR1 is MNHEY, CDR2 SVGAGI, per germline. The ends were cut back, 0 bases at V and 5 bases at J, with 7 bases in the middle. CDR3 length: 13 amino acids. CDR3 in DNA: TGTGCCAGCAGTTACTCGGGTCTTACTGAAGCTTTCTTT. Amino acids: CASSYSGLTEAFF.

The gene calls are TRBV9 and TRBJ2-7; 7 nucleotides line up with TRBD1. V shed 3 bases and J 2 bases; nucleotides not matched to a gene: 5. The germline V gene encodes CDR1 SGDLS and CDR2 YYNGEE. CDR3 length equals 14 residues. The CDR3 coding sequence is TGTGCCAGCAGCGGAGGACAGGCCGCCTACGAGCAGTACTTC. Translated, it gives CASSGGQAAYEQYF. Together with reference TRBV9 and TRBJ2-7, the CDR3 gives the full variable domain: DSGVTQTPKHLITATGQRVTLRCSPRSGDLSVYWYQQSLDQGLQFLIQYYNGEERAKGNILERFSAQQFPDLHSELNLSSLELGDSALYFCASSGGQAAYEQYFGPGTRLTVT.

The DNA of the CDR3 is TGTGCCAGCAGCGAGAACTCCTGGGACAGGGTGAATCAGTACGGGGAGCTGTTTTTT. Protein: CASSENSWDRVNQYGELFF. The chain is built from TRBV9 and TRBJ2-2; 9 nucleotides match TRBD1. The CDR3 is 19 amino acids. Germline CDR1 reads SGDLS; CDR2 reads YYNGEE. V lost 3 bases to trimming and J lost 7 bases; unmatched junction nucleotides: 19.

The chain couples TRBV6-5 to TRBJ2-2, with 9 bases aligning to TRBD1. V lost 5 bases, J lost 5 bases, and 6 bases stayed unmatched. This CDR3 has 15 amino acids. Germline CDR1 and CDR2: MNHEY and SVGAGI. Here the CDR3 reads CASSPWTGATGELFF. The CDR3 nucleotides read TGTGCCAGCAGTCCTTGGACAGGGGCAACCGGGGAGCTGTTTTTT.

CDR3: CASSLSWLGPEAFF. The CDR3 DNA reads as TGTGCCAGCAGCTTATCGTGGCTGGGCCCTGAAGCTTTCTTT. This rearrangement joins TRBV13 to TRBJ1-1; D not resolved. CDR3 length equals 14 residues. V dropped 2 bases and J dropped 6 bases, with 13 bases sitting between them. Germline V lookup: CDR1 PRHDT, CDR2 FYEKMQ (reference sequence). The complete variable domain, with remaining parts taken from reference TRBV13 and TRBJ1-1, reads AAGVIQSPRHLIKEKRETATLKCYPIPRHDTVYWYQQGPGQDPQFLISFYEKMQSDKGSIPDRFSAQQFSDYHSELNMSSLELGDSALYFCASSLSWLGPEAFFGQGTRLTVV.

CDR3 sequence (DNA): TGTGCCATCAGTGAGGCGCCCTCTAACTATGGCTACACCTTC. Translating it yields CAISEAPSNYGYTF. This chain links TRBV10-3 with TRBJ1-2; D is undetermined. The CDR3 has 14 residues. Germline CDR1 and CDR2: ENHRY and SYGVKD. V dropped 2 bases and J dropped 0 bases, with 7 bases sitting between them.

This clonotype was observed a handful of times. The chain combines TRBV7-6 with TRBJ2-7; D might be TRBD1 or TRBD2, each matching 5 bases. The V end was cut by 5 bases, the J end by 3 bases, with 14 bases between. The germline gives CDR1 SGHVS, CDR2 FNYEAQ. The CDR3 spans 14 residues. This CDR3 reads CASSDRDARYEQYF. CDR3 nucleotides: TGTGCCAGCAGCGACCGGGACGCTCGCTACGAGCAGTACTTC.

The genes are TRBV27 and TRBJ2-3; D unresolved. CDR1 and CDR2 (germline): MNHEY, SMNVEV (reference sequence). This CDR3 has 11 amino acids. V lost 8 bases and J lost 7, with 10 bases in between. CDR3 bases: TGTGCCAGCCAAGGGTCCTATACGCAGTATTTT. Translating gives CASQGSYTQYF.

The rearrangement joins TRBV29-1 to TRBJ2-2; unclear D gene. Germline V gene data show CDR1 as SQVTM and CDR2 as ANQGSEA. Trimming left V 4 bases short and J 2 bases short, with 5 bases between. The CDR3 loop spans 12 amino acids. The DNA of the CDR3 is TGCAGCGTTGGGGGAAACACCGGGGAGCTGTTTTTT. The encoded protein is CSVGGNTGELFF.

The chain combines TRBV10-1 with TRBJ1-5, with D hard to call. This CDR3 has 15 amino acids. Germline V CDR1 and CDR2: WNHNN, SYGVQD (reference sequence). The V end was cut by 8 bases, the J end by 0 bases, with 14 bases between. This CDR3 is CASRSPPYSNQPQHF. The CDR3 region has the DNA TGCGCCAGCCGCTCCCCCCCGTATAGCAATCAGCCCCAGCATTTT.

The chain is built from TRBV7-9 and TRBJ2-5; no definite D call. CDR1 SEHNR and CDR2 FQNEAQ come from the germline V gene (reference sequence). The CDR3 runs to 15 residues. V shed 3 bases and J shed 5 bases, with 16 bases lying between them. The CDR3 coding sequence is TGTGCCAGCAGCTTCCGGGCCCCTGGAAGGGAGACCCAGTACTTC. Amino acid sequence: CASSFRAPGRETQYF.

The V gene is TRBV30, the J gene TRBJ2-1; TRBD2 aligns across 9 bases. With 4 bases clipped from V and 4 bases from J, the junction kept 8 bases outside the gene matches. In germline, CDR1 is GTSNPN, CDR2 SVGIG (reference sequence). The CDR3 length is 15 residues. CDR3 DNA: TGTGCCTGGATAGCCTGGACTAGCGCTTACAATGAGCAGTTCTTC. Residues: CAWIAWTSAYNEQFF.

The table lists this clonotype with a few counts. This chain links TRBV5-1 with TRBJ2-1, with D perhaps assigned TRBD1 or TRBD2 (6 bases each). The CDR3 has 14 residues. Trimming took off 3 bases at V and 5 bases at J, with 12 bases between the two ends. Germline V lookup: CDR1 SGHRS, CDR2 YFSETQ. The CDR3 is CASSSRGVHNEQFF. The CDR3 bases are TGCGCCAGCAGCTCGAGGGGGGTTCACAATGAGCAGTTCTTC. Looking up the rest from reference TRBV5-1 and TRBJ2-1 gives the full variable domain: KAGVTQTPRYLIKTRGQQVTLSCSPISGHRSVSWYQQTPGQGLQFLFEYFSETQRNKGNFPGRFSGRQFSNSRSEMNVSTLELGDSALYLCASSSRGVHNEQFFGPGTRLTVL.